Shown below are 3 T cell receptor beta chains from a single sample sequenced in a study of blood T cell repertoires in COVID-19 (dated by TCRdb to 2020 to 2021). Library method: the immunoSEQ multiplex PCR assay. TCRdb obtained this table from immuneACCESS and retained in-frame rearrangements with V and J assigned. These tables miss some clones; where compared with another copy, unresolved V genes account for less than half of the shortfall, and the remainder is unexplained. The sample table contains over 130,000 clones; only one count was recorded for 60% to 80% of them. The ten largest clonotypes hold 2.5% to 3% of the sample. Sequenced material: PBMCs or T cells enriched from blood (not recorded which). The receptors shown here come from a woman aged 50 to 60 who had recovered from COVID-19.

This chain uses TRBV30 with TRBJ2-2; a weak D match, TRBD1 (6 bases). With 3 bases removed from V and 5 bases from J, the gap between germline ends came to 16 bases. Germline lookup yields CDR1 GTSNPN and CDR2 SVGIG (reference sequence). The CDR3 sequence is 15 residues long. The CDR3 loop reads CAWREGQLRTGELFF. The CDR3 DNA reads as TGTGCCTGGAGAGAAGGACAGTTGAGGACCGGGGAGCTGTTTTTT.

The chain uses TRBV5-4 and TRBJ2-3; D not resolved. V lost 1 base and J lost 0, with 9 bases in between. The CDR3 covers 15 residues. Germline CDR1 reads SGHNT; CDR2 reads YYREEE (reference sequence). The CDR3 loop reads CASSLQAPSTDTQYF. Here the CDR3 DNA reads TGTGCCAGCAGCTTGCAGGCTCCCAGCACAGATACGCAGTATTTT. The whole variable domain, remainder taken from reference TRBV5-4 and TRBJ2-3, is ETGVTQSPTHLIKTRGQQVTLRCSSQSGHNTVSWYQQALGQGPQFIFQYYREEENGRGNFPPRFSGLQFPNYSSELNVNALELDDSALYLCASSLQAPSTDTQYFGPGTRLTVL.

This chain links TRBV30 with TRBJ1-6; tentative D call: TRBD1 (5 bases). V shed 0 bases and J shed 9 bases, with 12 bases lying between them. Looked up from germline, CDR1 is GTSNPN and CDR2 is SVGIG (reference sequence). The CDR3 is 14 residues long. The CDR3 coding sequence is TGTGCCTGGAGTGTACGCGTCAGGGTTTCACCCCTCCACTTT. The encoded protein is CAWSVRVRVSPLHF.